This TCR beta chain derives from a study of blood T cell repertoires in COVID-19. For the study at large: PBMCs, B-cell-depleted T cells, or T cells provided the cDNA or gDNA that made up the material.

In the authors' methods: By means of reference gene primer amplification, nucleated cell counts were estimated. Assay used: immunoSEQ multiplex PCR; TCRdb lists only in-frame clones, some missing. Clonal size and the V and J genes are those of that table, whereas D and trimming came from the DNA. This table has roughly 67,000 clones, 88% appearing once. This CDR3 comprises 15 residues. V dropped 11 bases and J dropped 7; count of bases not matched to a gene: 19. Per the germline V gene, CDR1 is MNHNS and CDR2 is SASEGT. Sequencing was carried out using peripheral blood. This clonotype was sampled from an older woman with acute or convalescent COVID-19. The J gene is TRBJ1-2, the V gene TRBV6-1; TRBD1 agrees at 7 bases. CDR3 nucleotide sequence: TGTGCCTGTAAGGGACCAAACAGGGGCGTAGGTGGCTACACCTTC. It translates to CACKGPNRGVGGYTF.